This TCR beta chain was recovered during a study of blood T cell repertoires in COVID-19. About the study: In each case, the material was cDNA or gDNA derived from T cells, B-cell-depleted T cells, or PBMCs.

Trimming removed 1 base at V and 5 bases at J, with 16 bases between. Germline V CDR1 and CDR2: SGHKS, YYEKEE (reference sequence). This CDR3 contains 15 residues. Only in-frame clones appear in the TCRdb table, and some are missing; sequencing was by immunoSEQ multiplex PCR. The sample has about 21,000 clones, less than 85% seen once. The specimen was peripheral blood. The receptor was isolated from a man aged 55 to 70 with active COVID-19. This rearrangement joins TRBV5-5 to TRBJ2-7; D gene unclear. The CDR3 sequence is CASSLRSLYPHEQYF. The DNA for the CDR3 is TGTGCCAGCAGCTTGAGGAGTCTATATCCCCACGAGCAGTACTTC.